These 27 T cell receptor beta chains were sequenced from one sample in a study of T cells after yellow fever vaccination. TCRdb re-called the 5' RACE reads with MiXCR, one entry per CDR3 protein. The sample has fewer than 400,000 distinct CDR3 sequences; 6% to 8% are singletons. The sequencing used PBMCs, collected 5 days after the yellow fever booster vaccination. The receptors here all came from a man aged 30 to 39 who received the YFV17D yellow fever vaccine.

This chain links TRBV7-2 with TRBJ1-5; no clear D. V lost 5 bases to trimming and J lost 4 bases, with 9 bases between them. Germline lookup yields CDR1 SGHTA and CDR2 FQGNSA. This CDR3 is 13 amino acids long. In nucleotides, the CDR3 is TGTGCCAGCAGCCCGACCCTTAATCAGCCCCAGCATTTT. Translating gives CASSPTLNQPQHF.

This clonotype was counted a single time. The chain uses TRBV7-8 and TRBJ2-4; D is unclear. V lost 5 bases and J 4 bases, leaving 15 bases between the germline ends. Per the germline V gene, CDR1 is SGHVS and CDR2 is FQNEAQ. The CDR3 spans 15 residues. The CDR3 is CASSARPPIKNIQYF. For the CDR3, the DNA is TGTGCCAGCAGCGCCCGACCGCCGATAAAAAACATTCAGTACTTC. Full variable domain (missing parts from reference TRBV7-8 and TRBJ2-4): GAGVSQSPRYKVAKRGQDVALRCDPISGHVSLFWYQQALGQGPEFLTYFQNEAQLDKSGLPSDRFFAERPEGSVSTLKIQRTQQEDSAVYLCASSARPPIKNIQYFGAGTRLSVL.

In its sample, this clonotype was seen many times. This chain connects TRBV4-3 to TRBJ2-3; possibly TRBD2 for D (6 bases). The CDR3 is made up of 15 amino acids. Germline values: CDR1 LGHNA, CDR2 YSLEER. Trimming removed 0 bases at V and 4 bases at J, with 11 bases between. CDR3 DNA sequence: TGCGCCAGCAGCCAAGATCATGGAGGGGCAGATACGCAGTATTTT. As protein: CASSQDHGGADTQYF.

This clonotype was detected ten times or more. This sequence joins TRBV6-2 or TRBV6-3 and TRBJ2-1, with D possibly TRBD2 on 6 matching bases. The CDR3 contains 12 residues. Germline V gives CDR1 MNHEY, CDR2 SVGEGT. Deletions cut 6 bases from V and 7 bases from J, with 10 bases between. The CDR3, as DNA: TGTGCCAGCAGAGAACGGGGGAATGAGCAGTTCTTC. Its translation: CASRERGNEQFF.

This clonotype has at least ten counts. The chain uses TRBV24-1 and TRBJ2-2; weak D call: TRBD1 (6 bases). V was trimmed by 4 bases and J by 5 bases, leaving 10 bases between them. Germline lookup yields CDR1 KGHDR and CDR2 SFDVKD. The CDR3 sequence is 14 residues long. Written as DNA, the CDR3 is TGTGCCACCAGTGAACAGGGTCGGACCGGGGAGCTGTTTTTT. Its protein product is CATSEQGRTGELFF.

At least ten counts were recorded for this clonotype. The gene calls are TRBV5-4 and TRBJ2-1; 12 nucleotides agree with TRBD1. CDR3 size: 20 residues. The germline V gene encodes CDR1 SGHNT and CDR2 YYREEE (reference sequence). J lost 3 bases, V lost 0 bases, and 13 bases had no gene match. In DNA form, the CDR3 reads TGTGCCAGCAGCTTGGCCAACCGGGACAGGGGGCCCCAATACTACAATGAGCAGTTCTTC. Translated, it gives CASSLANRDRGPQYYNEQFF.

This clonotype was seen at least ten times. The rearrangement links TRBV15 to TRBJ2-7, with TRBD1 matching over 10 bases. Losses at the gene ends were 0 bases for V and 3 bases for J; bases not matched to a gene: 2. Germline V gives CDR1 LNHNV, CDR2 YYDKDF (reference sequence). The CDR3 covers 15 residues. CDR3: CATSREGTGDYEQYF. DNA for the CDR3: TGTGCCACCAGCAGAGAAGGGACAGGGGACTACGAGCAGTACTTC.

This clonotype was counted many times. This CDR3 reads CATGGTRADTQYF. The CDR3 region has the DNA TGTGCCACCGGAGGGACTAGAGCAGATACGCAGTATTTT. The J gene is TRBJ2-3, the V gene TRBV15; 8 nucleotides line up with TRBD2. V was pared by 8 bases and J by 4 bases, with 5 bases of the junction left unmatched. This CDR3 has 13 residues. CDR1 is LNHNV, CDR2 YYDKDF, per germline (reference sequence).

The V gene is TRBV7-2, the J gene TRBJ2-1; TRBD2 is a possible D gene (5 bases). The CDR3 has 16 amino acids. V lost 8 bases, J lost 4 bases, and 21 bases lay in between. Germline-derived CDR1 and CDR2 are SGHTA and FQGNSA. Here the CDR3 DNA reads TGTGCCAGCTCCCCCACGCCCGGACTTGTTTACAATGAGCAGTTCTTC. This encodes CASSPTPGLVYNEQFF.

This clonotype was seen a handful of times. CDR3 in DNA: TGTGCCAGCAGCGGACAGGGGACCACGTACTATGGCTACACCTTC. This codes for CASSGQGTTYYGYTF. The rearrangement joins TRBV7-9 to TRBJ1-2; 9 bases match TRBD1. The CDR3 has 15 amino acids. V lost 5 bases and J lost 3; bases outside the gene matches: 7. The germline V gene has CDR1 SEHNR and CDR2 FQNEAQ (reference sequence).

The V call is TRBV5-4, the J call TRBJ2-1, with 12 bases lining up with TRBD1. Trimming at V came to 4 bases and at J to 6 bases, leaving 5 bases not matched to a gene. CDR3 length: 15 amino acids. Per germline, CDR1 SGHNT and CDR2 YYREEE (reference sequence). In DNA form, the CDR3 reads TGTGCCAGCAGCCGGGACAGGGGGCGCTTCAATGAGCAGTTCTTC. It codes for CASSRDRGRFNEQFF. Filled out from reference TRBV5-4 and TRBJ2-1, the complete variable domain reads ETGVTQSPTHLIKTRGQQVTLRCSSQSGHNTVSWYQQALGQGPQFIFQYYREEENGRGNFPPRFSGLQFPNYSSELNVNALELDDSALYLCASSRDRGRFNEQFFGPGTRLTVL.

The table lists this clonotype with a few counts. The chain is built from TRBV24-1 and TRBJ2-5; tentative D call: TRBD2 (5 bases). CDR1 is KGHDR, CDR2 SFDVKD, per germline. With 0 bases removed from V and 4 bases from J, the gap between germline ends came to 8 bases. CDR3 length: 14 amino acids. The CDR3 nucleotides read TGTGCCACCAGTGATTTGAGTGAGGGAGAGACCCAGTACTTC. This translates into CATSDLSEGETQYF.

This clonotype was counted at least ten times. The rearrangement joins TRBV7-8 to TRBJ2-1; D not certain. CDR3 length: 12 amino acids. Trimming pared 0 bases from V and 9 bases from J, leaving 6 bases between. From germline, CDR1 is SGHVS and CDR2 FQNEAQ. CDR3 residues: CASSLAQVEQFF. CDR3 sequence (DNA): TGTGCCAGCAGCTTAGCGCAGGTTGAGCAGTTCTTC.

In this sample, this clonotype turned up many times. The CDR3 sequence is CASGPKGYNEQFF. CDR3 DNA: TGTGCCAGCGGACCTAAGGGGTACAATGAGCAGTTCTTC. The V and J genes are TRBV7-2 and TRBJ2-1; D might be TRBD1 (5 bases). The CDR3 length is 13 residues. The germline CDR1 and CDR2 sequences are SGHTA and FQGNSA. Trimming pared 8 bases from V and 4 bases from J, leaving 12 bases between.

The chain carries TRBV10-1 and TRBJ2-7; 7 nucleotides agree with TRBD2. The CDR3 contains 18 residues. After removal of 6 bases from V and 5 bases from J, the junction contained 22 bases not matched to a gene. Per germline, CDR1 WNHNN and CDR2 SYGVQD (reference sequence). CDR3 bases: TGCGCCAGCAGCCCCAACCCGGGGGTTTGGCGGGAGTCCGACGAGCAGTACTTC. This codes for CASSPNPGVWRESDEQYF.

This clonotype showed up many times. The rearrangement links TRBV20-1 to TRBJ1-5; tentative D call: TRBD1 (5 bases). The CDR3 length is 14 residues. Germline V CDR1 and CDR2: DFQATT, SNEGSKA (reference sequence). V lost 6 bases and J lost 5, with 17 bases in between. DNA for the CDR3: TGCAGTGCCCAGGGCGGCGCGGGGTATCAGCCCCAGCATTTT. This sequence encodes CSAQGGAGYQPQHF.

This clonotype has a handful of counts. V usage is TRBV5-1 and J usage is TRBJ2-7; 9 bases align to TRBD2. The CDR3 has 15 amino acids. Germline CDR1 reads SGHRS; CDR2 reads YFSETQ. V dropped 4 bases and J dropped 5; count of bases not matched to a gene: 10. The chain's CDR3 is CASSPRTSVVNEQYF. As DNA, the CDR3 is TGCGCCAGCAGCCCGCGGACTAGCGTCGTCAACGAGCAGTACTTC. Based on the CDR3 plus reference TRBV5-1 and TRBJ2-7, the full variable domain is KAGVTQTPRYLIKTRGQQVTLSCSPISGHRSVSWYQQTPGQGLQFLFEYFSETQRNKGNFPGRFSGRQFSNSRSEMNVSTLELGDSALYLCASSPRTSVVNEQYFGPGTRLTVT.

This clonotype was observed a handful of times. The gene calls are TRBV20-1 and TRBJ2-7; D possibly corresponds to TRBD1 (6 bases). The CDR3 is 14 residues long. Germline V gene lookup returns CDR1 DFQATT and CDR2 SNEGSKA (reference sequence). Trimming stripped 6 bases from V and 1 base from J, with 16 bases between. CDR3 bases: TGCAGTGCCGGAAATCAGGGGCGGTCCTACGAGCAGTACTTC. It codes for CSAGNQGRSYEQYF.

This clonotype was observed a few times. The chain is built from TRBV20-1 and TRBJ2-1; 9 nucleotides agree with TRBD2. V dropped 3 bases and J dropped 5; count of bases not matched to a gene: 8. Germline lookup yields CDR1 DFQATT and CDR2 SNEGSKA (reference sequence). The CDR3 covers 15 residues. The CDR3 protein is CSAREAGGPNNEQFF. The CDR3, as DNA: TGCAGTGCTAGGGAGGCGGGAGGGCCTAACAATGAGCAGTTCTTC.

The sample holds a few counts of this clonotype. The chain employs TRBV12-3 or TRBV12-4 and TRBJ2-3, with 8 bases aligning to TRBD2. V gave up 7 bases and J gave up 0 bases; unmatched junction bases: 6. The CDR3 consists of 15 residues. The CDR3 region is CASTVTSGSTDTQYF. The CDR3 nucleotides read TGTGCCAGCACCGTCACTAGCGGTAGCACAGATACGCAGTATTTT.

This clonotype was counted a few times. This sequence joins TRBV18 and TRBJ2-7; D might be TRBD1 (5 bases). The CDR3 covers 14 residues. CDR1 is KGHSH, CDR2 LQKENI, per germline. The germline V and J ends were trimmed by 3 bases and 6 bases, with 15 bases remaining between them. As DNA, the CDR3 is TGTGCCAGCTCACCGTGGCAGGGTGACAGCGAGCAGTACTTC. Protein: CASSPWQGDSEQYF.

This clonotype was recorded many times. The CDR3 sequence: CSASGQGQGEQFF. In DNA form, the CDR3 reads TGCAGCGCCTCGGGACAGGGGCAGGGTGAGCAGTTCTTC. V usage is TRBV29-1 and J usage is TRBJ2-1; 10 nucleotides align to TRBD1. V shed 7 bases and J 9 bases; nucleotides not matched to a gene: 9. The CDR3 is made up of 13 amino acids. CDR1 SQVTM and CDR2 ANQGSEA come from the germline V gene.

This clonotype was seen many times. The chain carries TRBV20-1 and TRBJ2-3, with TRBD2 matching over 12 bases. The germline V gene has CDR1 DFQATT and CDR2 SNEGSKA (reference sequence). Trimming cost V 0 bases and J 3 bases; bases outside gene matches: 7. The CDR3 totals 17 residues. CDR3 sequence (DNA): TGCAGTGCTAGAGATAGTCGGCTAGCGGGAGGGACAGATACGCAGTATTTT. Its translation: CSARDSRLAGGTDTQYF.

This clonotype was seen more than once but under ten times. V and J are TRBV2 and TRBJ1-6; D not resolved. CDR3 length: 15 amino acids. CDR1 is SNHLY and CDR2 is FYNNEI in the germline V gene. Trimming took off 6 bases at V and 7 bases at J, with 16 bases between the two ends. This chain's CDR3 is CASSRQISLNSPLHF. The CDR3 nucleotides are TGTGCCAGCAGCCGTCAGATAAGCTTAAATTCACCCCTCCACTTT.

The chain couples TRBV3-1 to TRBJ2-2; perhaps TRBD2 as D (6 bases). The CDR3 is 16 amino acids. From germline, CDR1 is LGHDT and CDR2 YNNKEL (reference sequence). Trimming removed 4 bases from V and 0 bases from J, with 12 bases in between. In DNA form, the CDR3 reads TGTGCCAGCAGCCCCCTAGCGTATGCGAACACCGGGGAGCTGTTTTTT. Its translation: CASSPLAYANTGELFF.

This chain connects TRBV30 to TRBJ2-1; TRBD2 aligns across 8 bases. Trimming at V came to 2 bases and at J to 8 bases, leaving 8 bases not matched to a gene. Germline-derived CDR1 and CDR2 are GTSNPN and SVGIG (reference sequence). The CDR3 has 14 residues. The CDR3 loop is CAWSLGTSRHEQFF. The DNA of the CDR3 is TGTGCCTGGAGTTTAGGGACTAGTAGGCATGAGCAGTTCTTC.

In this sample, this clonotype turned up many times. The V and J genes are TRBV12-3 or TRBV12-4 and TRBJ2-2; D is undetermined. CDR3 length equals 13 residues. Trimming shortened V by 3 bases and J by 1 base, and 3 bases separated the two germline ends. The CDR3 is CASSFWNTGELFF. The DNA of the CDR3 is TGTGCCAGCAGTTTCTGGAACACCGGGGAGCTGTTTTTT.